One T cell receptor (beta chain) is described in this entry. This clonotype has only a few counts. What this receptor recognizes is not known. Base qualities are not provided; no much larger clone lies one nucleotide away. From the germline V gene (reference sequence), CDR1 is GTSNPN and CDR2 is SVGIG. V and J are truncated by 0 bases and 0 bases respectively, leaving an intervening sequence of 5 bases. Including the terminal cysteine and phenylalanine, the CDR3 comprises 13 residues. The CDR3 DNA has 39 bases and is translated from base 1. The data belong to a study of T cell repertoires in cytomegalovirus infection (dated by TCRdb to between 2017 and 2020). For the wider study: Because public TCR beta signatures pointed to carriage of CMV infection together with the matching HLA type, the HLA type of each donor mattered for the analysis. Findings and caveats that apply to the study as a whole: In both this cohort and an independent cohort of 352 donors, the cumulative frequency of public TCR beta family members distinguished carriers of CMV infection plus the relevant HLA type. The ex vivo response was dominated by HLA-C-restricted CMV-specific TCR beta clonotypes, and the single most frequent clonotype in two of eight donors was supplied by these HLA-C-restricted clonotypes.

Data came from an Illumina HiSeq 1500. TCRdb trimmed the raw reads at Q25, called clones with MiXCR and kept productive beta chains. Rows with one shared CDR3 protein collapse into an entry with the most common genes and DNA. The table for this sample lists approximately 500,000 distinct CDR3 sequences; more than 15% of them were counted only once. Of the sample, about 24% is held by the ten largest clones. The rearranged segments are TRBV30 and TRBJ1-1; TRBD1 is possibly the D segment (5 matching bases). The sequence derives from a human donor in good health (CMV status not recorded). Some clones in this sample may be carry-over from other donors' samples. Sequenced input: CD8+ T cells from PBMCs. The bases read TGTGCCTGGAGTGTGGGGCTGAACACTGAAGCTTTCTTT. This translates into CAWSVGLNTEAFF.